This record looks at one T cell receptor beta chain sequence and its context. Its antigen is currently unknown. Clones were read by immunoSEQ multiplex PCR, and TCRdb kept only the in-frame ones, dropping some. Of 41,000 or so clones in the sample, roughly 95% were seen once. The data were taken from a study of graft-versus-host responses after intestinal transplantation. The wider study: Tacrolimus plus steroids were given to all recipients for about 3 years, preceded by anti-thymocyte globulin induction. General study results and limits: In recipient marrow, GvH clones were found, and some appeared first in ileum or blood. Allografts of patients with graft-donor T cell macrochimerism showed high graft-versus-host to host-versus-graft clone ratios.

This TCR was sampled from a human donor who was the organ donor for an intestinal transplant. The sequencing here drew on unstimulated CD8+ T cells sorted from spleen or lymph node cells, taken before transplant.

CDR3 in amino acids: CASSLVRVWGNNSPLHF. The CDR3 DNA reads TGTGCCAGCAGCTTGGTCCGAGTATGGGGCAATAATTCACCCCTCCACTTT. The V call is TRBV5-4, the J call TRBJ1-6, with D possibly TRBD1 on 5 matching bases. The CDR3 is 17 residues long. Germline V CDR1 and CDR2: SGHNT, YYREEE (reference sequence). Trimming shortened V by 0 bases and J by 5 bases, and 15 bases separated the two germline ends. Based on the CDR3 plus reference TRBV5-4 and TRBJ1-6, the full variable domain is ETGVTQSPTHLIKTRGQQVTLRCSSQSGHNTVSWYQQALGQGPQFIFQYYREEENGRGNFPPRFSGLQFPNYSSELNVNALELDDSALYLCASSLVRVWGNNSPLHFGNGTRLTVT.